This T cell receptor (beta chain) comes out of a study of T cells in Graves' hyperthyroidism and ophthalmopathy. Broader study findings: Most thyroid-expanded clonotypes above 0.001 were also found in blood. The model identified upcoming ophthalmopathy a median approximately six months ahead of onset.

CDR1 is MGHDK, CDR2 SYGVNS, per germline. CDR3 length: 15 amino acids. Regions amplified from RNA transcripts were the TCR beta CDR3 regions. First-round RT-PCR with HTBI primers amplified the TCR CDR3 region. TCRdb itself ran the multiplex PCR reads through MiXCR, one entry per CDR3 protein. The profile shows about 560,000 distinct CDR3 sequences, 46% of them singletons. As concerns this clonotype: Its antigen is unknown. A read error may produce the germline difference seen at one junction end.

The authors deemed Graves' hyperthyroidism stable absent ophthalmopathy progression within 18 months. Hyperthyroidism was newly diagnosed in patients aged 18 to 65 (duration under 2 months). The rearrangement links TRBV25-1 to TRBJ2-3; 7 nucleotides align to TRBD2. The sequencing sample was made of peripheral blood or thyroid tissue (not recorded which). This clonotype was sampled from a young woman with Graves' hyperthyroidism. The DNA for the CDR3 is TGCGCCAGCAGCCCGGTGGGCGGGAGACCAGATACGCAGTATTTT. This codes for CASSPVGGRPDTQYF.